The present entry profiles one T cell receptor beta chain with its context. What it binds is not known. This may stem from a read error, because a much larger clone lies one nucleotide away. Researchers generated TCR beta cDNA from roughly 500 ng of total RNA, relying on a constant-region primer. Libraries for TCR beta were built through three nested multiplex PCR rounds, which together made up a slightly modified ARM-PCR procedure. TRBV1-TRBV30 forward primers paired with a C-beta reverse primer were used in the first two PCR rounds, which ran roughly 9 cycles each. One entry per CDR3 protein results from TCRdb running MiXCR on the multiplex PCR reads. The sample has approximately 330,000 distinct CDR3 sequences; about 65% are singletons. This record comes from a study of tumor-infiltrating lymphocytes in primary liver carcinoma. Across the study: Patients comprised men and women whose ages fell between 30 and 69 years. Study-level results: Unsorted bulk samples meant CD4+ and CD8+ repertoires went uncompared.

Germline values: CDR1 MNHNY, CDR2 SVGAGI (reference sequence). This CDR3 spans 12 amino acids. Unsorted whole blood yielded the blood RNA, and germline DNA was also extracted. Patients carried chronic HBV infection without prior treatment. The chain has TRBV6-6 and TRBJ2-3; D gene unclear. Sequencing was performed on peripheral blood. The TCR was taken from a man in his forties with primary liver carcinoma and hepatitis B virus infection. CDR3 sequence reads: CASRVGIDTQCF. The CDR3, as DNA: TGTGCCAGCAGGGTAGGGATAGATACGCAGTGTTTT.